Presented here are 16 T cell receptor beta chains from one specimen sequenced in a study of low-dose radiotherapy and immunotherapy resistance in tumors. Time point meaning: after trial treatment. Treatment noted: LDRT plus nivolumab, ipilimumab, low-dose cyclophosphamide and aspirin (RACIN trial). The authors amplified TCRs for about 20 PCR cycles with a constant-region primer and a V-primer adapter. TCRdb re-called the reads with MiXCR, one entry per CDR3 protein. Of some 53,000 distinct CDR3 sequences listed, roughly 31% are singletons. The source was PBMCs, collected after low-dose radiotherapy plus immunotherapy. These receptor sequences come from a male donor with rectosigmoid adenocarcinoma.

The J gene is TRBJ1-1, the V gene TRBV5-1; D is unresolved. From germline, CDR1 is SGHRS and CDR2 YFSETQ. This CDR3 spans 15 amino acids. The V gene lost 0 bases and the J gene lost 5 bases, with 14 bases spanning the gap. The CDR3 DNA is TGCGCCAGCAGCTTGGAAGGCACCCAAGAAACTGAAGCTTTCTTT. The encoded protein is CASSLEGTQETEAFF.

This clonotype was seen many times. The chain combines TRBV7-9 with TRBJ2-3; D assignment may be TRBD1 or TRBD2 (5 bases each). V lost 5 bases, J lost 2 bases, and 14 bases lay in between. The CDR3 covers 15 residues. Per germline, CDR1 SEHNR and CDR2 FQNEAQ (reference sequence). The chain's CDR3 is CASSRGVGITDTQYF. The CDR3, as DNA: TGTGCCAGCAGCCGGGGCGTCGGGATCACAGATACGCAGTATTTT.

V is TRBV4-2 and J is TRBJ2-1; 11 bases match TRBD2. This CDR3 has 16 residues. The germline V gene has CDR1 LGHNA and CDR2 YNFKEQ. The V segment lost 2 bases and the J segment 3 bases; nucleotides outside the gene matches: 3. The CDR3, as DNA: TGTGCCAGCAGCCAATCCGGGACTAGCGGCTACAATGAGCAGTTCTTC. Its protein product is CASSQSGTSGYNEQFF.

Remarks on this clonotype: A single base separates this from a much larger clone, so it may be a read error. V gene TRBV30 combines with J gene TRBJ1-4; D remains ambiguous. The CDR3 length is 12 residues. Germline loops: CDR1 GTSNPN, CDR2 SVGIG (reference sequence). In DNA form, the CDR3 reads TGTGCCTGGAGTTTAAAGGGTGAAAATCTGTTTTTT. Encoded protein: CAWSLKGENLFF.

This clonotype has a count of ten or more. The gene calls are TRBV11-2 and TRBJ2-2, with 14 bases fitting TRBD2. The CDR3 sequence is 19 residues long. V shed 4 bases, J shed 1 base, and the junction held 8 bases outside the gene matches. CDR1 and CDR2 (germline): SGHAT, FQNNGV. CDR3 protein: CASSSLAGTSGGNTGELFF. CDR3 sequence (DNA): TGTGCCAGCAGCTCGCTCGCCGGGACTAGCGGGGGGAACACCGGGGAGCTGTTTTTT.

The chain is built from TRBV11-2 and TRBJ2-2, with TRBD1 matching over 7 bases. Germline V lookup: CDR1 SGHAT, CDR2 FQNNGV. J gave up 6 bases and V 5 bases, and 6 bases lay outside the gene matches. CDR3 length equals 14 residues. CDR3 nucleotide sequence: TGTGCCAGCAGCCTACAAACAGGGGCCGGGGAGCTGTTTTTT. It codes for CASSLQTGAGELFF.

This chain joins TRBV6-6 and TRBJ2-3, with D perhaps TRBD1 or TRBD2 (5 bases each). Germline values: CDR1 MNHNY, CDR2 SVGAGI (reference sequence). The V end lost 11 bases, the J end lost 3 bases, and 21 bases lay between the germline ends. This CDR3 has 15 residues. The CDR3 loop is CAGSEDTGATDTQYF. CDR3 coding DNA: TGTGCCGGTAGCGAGGACACCGGGGCTACAGATACGCAGTATTTT.

The chain has TRBV29-1 and TRBJ2-1, with D perhaps TRBD2 (5 bases). This CDR3 spans 11 amino acids. CDR1 is SQVTM, CDR2 ANQGSEA, per germline. V lost 7 bases and J lost 8, with 12 bases in between. The CDR3: CSGTRGYEQFF. Here the CDR3 DNA reads TGCAGCGGAACACGAGGGTATGAGCAGTTCTTC.

This clonotype was found many times. The CDR3 protein is CATWTGRAFDTQYF. As DNA, the CDR3 is TGTGCCACCTGGACAGGGCGAGCGTTCGATACGCAGTATTTT. The chain links TRBV6-2 or TRBV6-3 to TRBJ2-3; the match to TRBD1 covers 8 bases. This CDR3 has 14 residues. CDR1 MNHEY and CDR2 SVGEGT come from the germline V gene. V shed 10 bases and J 6 bases; nucleotides not matched to a gene: 12.

The sample holds many counts of this clonotype. The genes are TRBV2 and TRBJ2-5; D possibly matches TRBD1 or TRBD2 (6 bases each). Germline CDR1 is SNHLY and CDR2 is FYNNEI. V shed 6 bases and J shed 4 bases, with 12 bases lying between them. There are 13 residues in the CDR3. The CDR3 region has the DNA TGTGCCAGCAGCGGGGGCCGGCTAGAGACCCAGTACTTC. Translated, it gives CASSGGRLETQYF.

V usage is TRBV4-1 and J usage is TRBJ2-1; no clear D gene. Trimming cost V 0 bases and J 4 bases, with 7 bases left between them. The CDR3 runs 14 residues. Germline V gene sequence: CDR1 MGHRA, CDR2 YSYEKL. CDR3 DNA sequence: TGCGCCAGCAGCCAAGATTTGGATTACAATGAGCAGTTCTTC. It specifies CASSQDLDYNEQFF.

This clonotype has a count of ten or more. The rearrangement uses TRBV28 and TRBJ2-7; 7 nucleotides align to TRBD1. The germline V gene has CDR1 MDHEN and CDR2 SYDVKM. V gave up 4 bases and J gave up 7 bases; unmatched junction bases: 13. This CDR3 contains 15 residues. CDR3 sequence reads: CASSYYRGYSGEQYF. The CDR3 DNA sequence: TGTGCCAGCAGTTATTACAGGGGCTATTCGGGTGAGCAGTACTTC.

The chain links TRBV7-3 to TRBJ2-2, with D perhaps assigned TRBD1 or TRBD2 (5 bases each). V lost 7 bases, J lost 6 bases, and 9 bases lay in between. The germline CDR1 and CDR2 sequences are SGHTA and FQGTGA. The length of the CDR3 is 12 residues. CDR3 DNA: TGTGCCAGCAATCGGGGCCCCGGGGAGCTGTTTTTT. It yields the protein CASNRGPGELFF.

This clonotype was seen repeatedly, ten times or more. The chain combines TRBV28 with TRBJ2-1; the match to TRBD1 covers 8 bases. CDR3 length equals 15 residues. V lost 4 bases and J lost 10; bases outside the gene matches: 12. The germline gives CDR1 MDHEN, CDR2 SYDVKM. Written as DNA, the CDR3 is TGTGCCAGCAGTTCTGGCAGGGGGCATCTCTGGGAGCAGTTCTTC. It encodes CASSSGRGHLWEQFF.

As to this clonotype: This likely came from a read error, as a far larger clone is one base away. The chain has TRBV28 and TRBJ2-7; TRBD1 is a possible D gene (7 bases). From germline, CDR1 is MDHEN and CDR2 SYDVKM. V lost 4 bases to trimming and J lost 7 bases, with 26 bases between them. The CDR3 has 17 residues. The CDR3 loop is CASSSPQGRRSYNEQYF. The CDR3 DNA follows: TGTGCCAGCAGTTCCCCACAGGGGAGGAGGTCCTACAATGAGCAGTACTTC.

This clonotype was seen many times. At one boundary the junction diverges from the germline segment, which might be a read error. The gene calls are TRBV7-6 and TRBJ2-5; a possible D gene is TRBD1 (6 bases). The germline CDR1 and CDR2 sequences are SGHVS and FNYEAQ. The CDR3 has 13 amino acids. The CDR3 DNA follows: TGTGCTAGCAGCCGACAGGACCAAGAGACCCAGTACTTC. Its protein product is CASSRQDQETQYF.